The T cell receptor beta chain under discussion was sequenced for a study of T cells in Graves' hyperthyroidism and ophthalmopathy. Every diagnosis used clinical symptoms, serum thyroxine and TRAb, thyroid ultrasound and orbital computed tomography. The table lists this clonotype with a few counts. V lost 9 bases and J 1 base, leaving 20 bases between the germline ends. Germline V CDR1 and CDR2: MGHDK, SYGVNS. CDR3 length: 16 amino acids. TCR beta CDR3 region amplification was performed from RNA transcripts. First-round RT-PCR of the TCR CDR3 relied on the HTBI primer set. TCRdb ran MiXCR on the multiplex PCR reads and lists one entry per CDR3 protein. The sample lists a few hundred thousand distinct CDR3 sequences; roughly 50% were seen once.

J is TRBJ2-3 and V is TRBV25-1; TRBD2 is a possible D gene (6 bases). The material sequenced was peripheral blood or thyroid tissue (not recorded which). This receptor was obtained from a woman under 30 with Graves' hyperthyroidism. The CDR3 nucleotides read TGTGCCAGTAAGGGTATGCGGTGGAGGGGCACAGATACGCAGTATTTT. Its translation is CASKGMRWRGTDTQYF.